Listed here is a single T cell receptor beta chain. What it binds is not known. The time point: baseline, week 1 (first vaccination visit). Treatment defined: pre-vaccination baseline after standard-of-care therapy. TCRdb's table, derived via immunoSEQ multiplex PCR, lists solely in-frame clones and lacks some. This repertoire shows some 50,000 clones, approximately 90% found once; its top ten account for 2% to 2.5%. The entry originates in a study of a mutant IDH1 vaccine in newly diagnosed glioma. Study background: Standard pretreatment was either radiotherapy, temozolomide, or, for most, radiochemotherapy with temozolomide.

Findings and caveats of the study: The vaccine induced immune responses, and these occurred in 93.3% of patients.

Sequenced material: PBMCs, taken from a glioma patient treated with radiotherapy, temozolomide or both. This TCR was recovered from a man aged 35-49 years with glioma.

The CDR3 coding sequence is TGTGCCAGCAGCCCACCGAATCGAAGGGGCCAAGAGACCCAGTACTTC. This encodes CASSPPNRRGQETQYF. The chain recombines TRBV13 with TRBJ2-5, with D possibly TRBD1 on 5 matching bases. Germline CDR1 and CDR2: PRHDT and FYEKMQ (reference sequence). V lost 5 bases and J 1 base, leaving 17 bases between the germline ends. The CDR3 spans 16 residues.